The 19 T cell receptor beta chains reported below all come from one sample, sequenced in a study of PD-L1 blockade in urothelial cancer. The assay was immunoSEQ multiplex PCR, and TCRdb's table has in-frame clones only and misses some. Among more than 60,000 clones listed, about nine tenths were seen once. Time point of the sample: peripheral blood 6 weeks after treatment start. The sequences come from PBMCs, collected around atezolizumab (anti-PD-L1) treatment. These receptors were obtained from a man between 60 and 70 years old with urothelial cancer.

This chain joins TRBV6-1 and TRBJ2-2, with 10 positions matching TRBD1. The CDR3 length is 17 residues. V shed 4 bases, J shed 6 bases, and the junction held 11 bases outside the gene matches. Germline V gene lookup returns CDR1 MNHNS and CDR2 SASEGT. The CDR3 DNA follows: TGTGCCAGCAGTGCCCCTGACAGGGGGCGAGGGGCCGGGGAGCTGTTTTTT. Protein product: CASSAPDRGRGAGELFF.

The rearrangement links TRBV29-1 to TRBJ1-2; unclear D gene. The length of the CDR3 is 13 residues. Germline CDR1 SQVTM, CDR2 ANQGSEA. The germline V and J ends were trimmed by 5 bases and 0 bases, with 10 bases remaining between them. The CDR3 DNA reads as TGCAGCGTTAATCGGGATACTAACTATGGCTACACCTTC. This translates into CSVNRDTNYGYTF. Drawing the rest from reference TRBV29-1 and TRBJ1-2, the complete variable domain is SAVISQKPSRDICQRGTSLTIQCQVDSQVTMMFWYRQQPGQSLTLIATANQGSEATYESGFVIDKFPISRPNLTFSTLTVSNMSPEDSSIYLCSVNRDTNYGYTFGSGTRLTVV.

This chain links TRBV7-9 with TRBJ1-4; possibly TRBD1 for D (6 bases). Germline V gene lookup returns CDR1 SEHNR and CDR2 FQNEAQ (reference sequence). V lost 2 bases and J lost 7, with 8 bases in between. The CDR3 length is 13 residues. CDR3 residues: CASSLMDSEKLFF. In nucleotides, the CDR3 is TGTGCCAGCAGCTTAATGGACAGTGAAAAACTGTTTTTT.

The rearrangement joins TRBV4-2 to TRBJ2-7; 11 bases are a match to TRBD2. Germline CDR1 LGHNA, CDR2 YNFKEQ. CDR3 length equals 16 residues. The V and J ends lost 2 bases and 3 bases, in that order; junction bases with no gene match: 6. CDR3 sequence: CASSQLGGTSGYEQYF. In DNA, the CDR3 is TGTGCCAGCAGCCAACTAGGTGGGACTAGCGGCTACGAGCAGTACTTC.

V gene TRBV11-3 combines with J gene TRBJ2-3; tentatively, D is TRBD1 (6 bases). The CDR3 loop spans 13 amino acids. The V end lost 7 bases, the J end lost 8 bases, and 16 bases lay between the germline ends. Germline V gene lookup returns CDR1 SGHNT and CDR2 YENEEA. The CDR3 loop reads CASTQTGQTTQYF. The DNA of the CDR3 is TGTGCCAGCACCCAAACCGGACAGACTACGCAGTATTTT.

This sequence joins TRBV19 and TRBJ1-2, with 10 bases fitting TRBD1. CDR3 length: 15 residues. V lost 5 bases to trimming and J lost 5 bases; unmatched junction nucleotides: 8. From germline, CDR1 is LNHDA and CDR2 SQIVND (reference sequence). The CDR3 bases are TGTGCCAGTAGTCACCGGACAGGGGGTTCGTATGGCTACACCTTC. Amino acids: CASSHRTGGSYGYTF.

In DNA form, the CDR3 reads TGTGCCAGCAGGGACTTAGGGGGGGTCAGTCAGCCCCAGCATTTT. It is translated as CASRDLGGVSQPQHF. V is TRBV6-1 and J is TRBJ1-5; weak D call: TRBD1 (6 bases). The CDR3 length is 15 residues. V lost 6 bases and J 6 bases, leaving 18 bases between the germline ends. The germline CDR1 and CDR2 sequences are MNHNS and SASEGT.

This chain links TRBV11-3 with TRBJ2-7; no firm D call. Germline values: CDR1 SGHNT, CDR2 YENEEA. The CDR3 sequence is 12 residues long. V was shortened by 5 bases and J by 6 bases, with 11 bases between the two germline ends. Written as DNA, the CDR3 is TGTGCCAGCAGCATCTATACAGCCGAGCAGTACTTC. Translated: CASSIYTAEQYF.

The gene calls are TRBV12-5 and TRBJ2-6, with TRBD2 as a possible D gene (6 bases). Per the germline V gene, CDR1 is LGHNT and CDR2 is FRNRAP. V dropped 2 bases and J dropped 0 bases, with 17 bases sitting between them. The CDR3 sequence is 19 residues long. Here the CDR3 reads CASGLPIPGLSSGANVLTF. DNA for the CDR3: TGTGCTAGTGGTTTGCCAATCCCGGGACTTAGCTCTGGGGCCAACGTCCTGACTTTC.

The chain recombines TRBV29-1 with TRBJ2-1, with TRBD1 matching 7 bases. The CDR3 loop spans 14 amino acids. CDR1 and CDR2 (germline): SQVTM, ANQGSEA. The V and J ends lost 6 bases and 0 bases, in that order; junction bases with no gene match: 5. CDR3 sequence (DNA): TGCAGCGTCGCGACAGGGAGCTCCTACAATGAGCAGTTCTTC. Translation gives CSVATGSSYNEQFF.

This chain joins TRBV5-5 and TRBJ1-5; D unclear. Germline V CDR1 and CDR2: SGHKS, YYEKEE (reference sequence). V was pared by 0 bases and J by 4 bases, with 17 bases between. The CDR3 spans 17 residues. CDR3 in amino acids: CASSLGGERGLNQPQHF. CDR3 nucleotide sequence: TGTGCCAGCAGCTTGGGGGGTGAGCGGGGATTAAATCAGCCCCAGCATTTT. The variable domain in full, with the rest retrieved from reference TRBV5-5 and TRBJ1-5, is DAGVTQSPTHLIKTRGQQVTLRCSPISGHKSVSWYQQVLGQGPQFIFQYYEKEERGRGNFPDRFSARQFPNYSSELNVNALLLGDSALYLCASSLGGERGLNQPQHFGDGTRLSIL.

DNA for the CDR3: TGTGCCAGCAGCCTAGGGACACTAGCGGAGGGGAGGGAGACCCAGTACTTC. This codes for CASSLGTLAEGRETQYF. This rearrangement joins TRBV27 to TRBJ2-5; 8 bases line up with TRBD2. The V gene end was trimmed by 6 bases and the J gene end by 5 bases; junction bases not matched to a gene: 17. This CDR3 has 17 residues. Germline assignment: CDR1 MNHEY and CDR2 SMNVEV (reference sequence).

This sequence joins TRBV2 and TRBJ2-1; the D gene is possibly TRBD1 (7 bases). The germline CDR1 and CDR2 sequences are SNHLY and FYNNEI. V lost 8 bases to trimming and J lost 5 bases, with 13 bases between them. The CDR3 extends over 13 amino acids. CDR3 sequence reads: CASGGGAHNEQFF. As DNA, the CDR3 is TGTGCCAGCGGAGGGGGCGCCCACAATGAGCAGTTCTTC.

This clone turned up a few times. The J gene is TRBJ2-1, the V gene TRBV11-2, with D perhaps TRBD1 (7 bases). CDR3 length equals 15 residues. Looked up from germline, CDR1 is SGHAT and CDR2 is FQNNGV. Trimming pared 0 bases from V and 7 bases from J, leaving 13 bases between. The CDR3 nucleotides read TGTGCCAGCAGCTTAGAGTGGGCAGGGGGGAATGAGCAGTTCTTC. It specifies CASSLEWAGGNEQFF.

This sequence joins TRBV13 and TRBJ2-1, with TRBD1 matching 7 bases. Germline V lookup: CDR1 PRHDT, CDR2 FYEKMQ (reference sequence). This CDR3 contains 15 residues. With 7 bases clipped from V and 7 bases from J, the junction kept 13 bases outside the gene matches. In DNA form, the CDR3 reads TGTGCCAGCACCCCTACAGGGGTGGTGGTTAATGAGCAGTTCTTC. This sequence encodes CASTPTGVVVNEQFF.

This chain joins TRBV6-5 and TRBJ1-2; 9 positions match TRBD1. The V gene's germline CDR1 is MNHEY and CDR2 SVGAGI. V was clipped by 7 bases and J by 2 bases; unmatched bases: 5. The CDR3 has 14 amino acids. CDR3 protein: CASTGTGRNYGYTF. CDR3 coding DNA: TGTGCCAGCACGGGGACAGGGAGGAACTATGGCTACACCTTC.

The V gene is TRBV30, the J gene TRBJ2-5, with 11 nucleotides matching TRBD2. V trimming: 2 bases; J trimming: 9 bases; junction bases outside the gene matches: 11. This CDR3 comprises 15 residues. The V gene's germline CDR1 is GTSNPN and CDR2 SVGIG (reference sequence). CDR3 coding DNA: TGTGCCTGGAGTTCCGTGACTAGCGGGGCCAGGGCCCAGTACTTC. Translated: CAWSSVTSGARAQYF.

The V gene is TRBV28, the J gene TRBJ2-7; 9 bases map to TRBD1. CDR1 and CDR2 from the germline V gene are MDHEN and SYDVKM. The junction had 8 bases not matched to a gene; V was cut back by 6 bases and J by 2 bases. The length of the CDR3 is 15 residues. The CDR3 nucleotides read TGTGCCAGCAGGGGGGCTGACAGGGGGGCCTACGAGCAGTACTTC. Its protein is CASRGADRGAYEQYF.

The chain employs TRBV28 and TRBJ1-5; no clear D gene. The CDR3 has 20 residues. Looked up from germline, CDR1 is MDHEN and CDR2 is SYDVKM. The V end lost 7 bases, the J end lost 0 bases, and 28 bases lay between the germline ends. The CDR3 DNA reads TGTGCCAGCACAACCGTTTGGGCAGCCCAAGGAAGGTATAGCAATCAGCCCCAGCATTTT. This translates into CASTTVWAAQGRYSNQPQHF.